This T cell receptor (beta chain) was profiled in a study of technical replicates of blood from several donors. The repertoire was sequenced with immunoSEQ multiplex PCR; TCRdb's copy has only in-frame clones and lacks some. The sample has 45,000 to 60,000 clones, 85% to 90% seen once. This CDR3 is built from 15 residues. The V gene lost 3 bases and the J gene lost 4 bases, with 15 bases spanning the gap. CDR1 and CDR2 (germline): MNHEY, SVGAGI. The chain recombines TRBV6-5 with TRBJ1-1, with D tentatively TRBD1 (5 bases). The TCR originated in a human donor in good health. Some clones in this sample may be carry-over from other donors' samples. Sequenced: PBMCs. DNA for the CDR3: TGTGCCAGCAGTTATTCTGGTGGACAATCCACTGAAGCTTTCTTT. Protein product: CASSYSGGQSTEAFF.